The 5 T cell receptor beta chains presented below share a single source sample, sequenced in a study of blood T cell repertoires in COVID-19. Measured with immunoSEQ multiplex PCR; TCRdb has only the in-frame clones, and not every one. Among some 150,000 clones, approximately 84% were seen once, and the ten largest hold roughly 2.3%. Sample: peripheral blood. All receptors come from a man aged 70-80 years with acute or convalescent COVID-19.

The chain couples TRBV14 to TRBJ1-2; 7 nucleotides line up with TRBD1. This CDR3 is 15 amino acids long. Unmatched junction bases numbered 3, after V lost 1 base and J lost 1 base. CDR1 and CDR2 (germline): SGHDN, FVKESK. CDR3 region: CASSQGGQINYGYTF. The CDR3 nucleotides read TGTGCCAGCAGCCAAGGGGGACAGATTAACTATGGCTACACCTTC.

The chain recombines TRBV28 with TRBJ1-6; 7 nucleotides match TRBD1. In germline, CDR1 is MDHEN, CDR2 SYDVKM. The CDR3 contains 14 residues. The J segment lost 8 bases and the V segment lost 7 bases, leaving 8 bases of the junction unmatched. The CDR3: CASIKGARDSPLHF. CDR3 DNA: TGTGCCAGCATCAAGGGGGCCAGGGATTCACCCCTCCACTTT. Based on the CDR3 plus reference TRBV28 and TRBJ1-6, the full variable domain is DVKVTQSSRYLVKRTGEKVFLECVQDMDHENMFWYRQDPGLGLRLIYFSYDVKMKEKGDIPEGYSVSREKKERFSLILESASTNQTSMYLCASIKGARDSPLHFGNGTRLTVT.

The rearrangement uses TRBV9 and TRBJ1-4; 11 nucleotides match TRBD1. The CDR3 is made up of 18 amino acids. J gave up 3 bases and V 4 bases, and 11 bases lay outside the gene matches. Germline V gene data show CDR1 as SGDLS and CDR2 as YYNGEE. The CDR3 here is CASSSHLKGQGANEKLFF. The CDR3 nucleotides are TGTGCCAGCAGCTCCCACCTTAAGGGACAGGGGGCTAATGAAAAACTGTTTTTT.

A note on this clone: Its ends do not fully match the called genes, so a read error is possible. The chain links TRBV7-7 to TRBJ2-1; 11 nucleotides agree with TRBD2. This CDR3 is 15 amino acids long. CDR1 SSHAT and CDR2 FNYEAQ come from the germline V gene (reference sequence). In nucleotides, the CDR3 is TGTGCTAGCAGCTCTCTAGCGGGAGGTAAAAATGAGCAGTTCTTC. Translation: CASSSLAGGKNEQFF.

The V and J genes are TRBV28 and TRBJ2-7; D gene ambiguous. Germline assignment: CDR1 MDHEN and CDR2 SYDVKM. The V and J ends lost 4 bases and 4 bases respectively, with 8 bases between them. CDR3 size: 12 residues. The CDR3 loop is CASSSVRYEQYF. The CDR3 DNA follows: TGTGCCAGCAGTTCTGTTCGGTACGAGCAGTACTTC.